The T cell receptor beta chain under discussion was sequenced for a study of cytomegalovirus exposure and HLA in healthy donors. Study-wide results and limits: An analysis was carried out later, and it reportedly showed fewer N-insertions in an Asian-associated ancestry cluster than the approximately 670-donor mean. A previous analysis found most TCR beta V segments productive roughly 87% or roughly 30% of the time. A later analysis linked roughly 17,000 TCR beta sequences to HLA alleles at 0.05 false discovery rate. TCR beta sequences reportedly predicted most subjects' HLA-A and HLA-B alleles accurately.

Concerning this clone itself: What it recognizes is unknown.

Primers for the PCR totalled 60 Vbeta and 13 Jbeta. This table comes from immunoSEQ multiplex PCR, and its TCRdb copy is limited to in-frame clones, with some not included. The sample shows approximately 180,000 clones, around 80% of them seen only once. The CDR3 totals 15 residues. The J segment lost 4 bases and the V segment lost 5 bases, leaving 7 bases of the junction unmatched. CDR1 and CDR2 from the germline V gene are LNHNV and YYDKDF (reference sequence). Sequenced: PBMCs. J is TRBJ2-5 and V is TRBV15; 10 bases are shared with TRBD1. The sequence was collected from a woman under 30 in good health and CMV-seronegative. This CDR3 is CATSGDRGRSETQYF. Written as DNA, the CDR3 is TGTGCCACCAGCGGTGACAGGGGGCGATCAGAGACCCAGTACTTC.